Following are 28 T cell receptor beta chains from one sample sequenced in a study of vaccination and CD4 T cells after COVID-19. Which antigens these TCRs recognize remains unknown. The treatment: approximately nine-day PBMC culture with coronavirus spike peptide pools or control peptides (ViraFEST assay). Once obtained from cultured CD4+ T cells, the DNA was sequenced using the Oncomine TCR Beta short-read assay. MiXCR, applied by TCRdb to the PCR reads, yields one record per CDR3 protein. This sample has about 13,000 distinct CDR3 sequences, with nearly 80% found just once. The source material was CD4+ T cells from blood, cultured in vitro. All receptors derive from a human donor who had recovered from COVID-19.

The gene calls are TRBV6-2 or TRBV6-3 and TRBJ1-5; TRBD1 agrees at 9 bases. J gave up 0 bases and V 8 bases, and 5 bases lay outside the gene matches. Germline lookup yields CDR1 MNHEY and CDR2 SVGEGT. This CDR3 spans 15 amino acids. The CDR3 sequence is CASDRGIYSNQPQHF. CDR3 DNA: TGTGCCAGCGACAGGGGGATCTATAGCAATCAGCCCCAGCATTTT.

V is TRBV7-2 and J is TRBJ2-5; TRBD2 agrees at 8 bases. The CDR3 totals 15 residues. The V gene's germline CDR1 is SGHTA and CDR2 FQGNSA. J gave up 10 bases and V 4 bases, and 14 bases lay outside the gene matches. The CDR3 DNA reads TGTGCCAGCAGCTCCCTGAATAGCGGGACTTGGGACCAGTACTTC. This sequence encodes CASSSLNSGTWDQYF.

V usage is TRBV24-1 and J usage is TRBJ1-5, with TRBD1 matching 11 bases. With V trimmed by 9 bases and J by 9 bases, 6 bases remained unmatched. This CDR3 contains 13 residues. Germline V CDR1 and CDR2: KGHDR, SFDVKD. CDR3 nucleotide sequence: TGTGCCACCTCCGGACAGGGGGCGAGGCCCCAGCATTTT. This codes for CATSGQGARPQHF.

The chain is built from TRBV6-5 and TRBJ1-2; a possible D gene is TRBD1 (5 bases). This CDR3 contains 15 residues. V gave up 4 bases and J gave up 8 bases, with 20 bases separating them. Germline CDR1 and CDR2: MNHEY and SVGAGI. The CDR3 DNA follows: TGTGCCAGCAGTTCCGCGGAGGGCAGGGCCGTGGGCTACACCTTC. Amino acid sequence: CASSSAEGRAVGYTF.

This clonotype was recorded a few times. V and J are TRBV6-1 and TRBJ1-5, with D possibly being TRBD1 (5 bases). The V gene's germline CDR1 is MNHNS and CDR2 SASEGT. V was trimmed by 5 bases and J by 1 base, leaving 15 bases between them. This CDR3 has 16 residues. In DNA form, the CDR3 reads TGTGCCAGCAGTCACCCGGGAGGGACGAGCAATCAGCCCCAGCATTTT. It translates to CASSHPGGTSNQPQHF.

The chain has TRBV5-1 and TRBJ2-5, with no clear D. The V gene lost 4 bases and the J gene lost 3 bases, with 16 bases spanning the gap. This CDR3 has 15 residues. Per the germline V gene, CDR1 is SGHRS and CDR2 is YFSETQ. The CDR3 is CASSPTVGPEETQYF. CDR3 nucleotide sequence: TGCGCCAGCAGCCCAACAGTGGGTCCAGAAGAGACCCAGTACTTC.

This clonotype showed up just a few times. This chain connects TRBV6-2 or TRBV6-3 to TRBJ1-1; D is undetermined. CDR1 and CDR2 (germline): MNHEY, SVGEGT. Trimming left V 4 bases short and J 8 bases short, with 11 bases between. There are 12 residues in the CDR3. The CDR3 DNA follows: TGTGCCAGCAGTTTCTTGGGCAGGGAAGCTTTCTTT. Its translation is CASSFLGREAFF.

This sequence joins TRBV4-3 and TRBJ2-3, with 9 bases lining up with TRBD2. V lost 1 base, J lost 4 bases, and 21 bases stayed unmatched. This CDR3 contains 21 residues. Germline CDR1 reads LGHNA; CDR2 reads YSLEER. Here the CDR3 reads CASSQGTSGAGGPLIPDTQYF. The CDR3 nucleotides read TGCGCCAGCAGCCAAGGTACCTCTGGGGCGGGAGGGCCTTTAATTCCAGATACGCAGTATTTT.

V is TRBV6-1 and J is TRBJ1-5; D possibly corresponds to TRBD1 (6 bases). This CDR3 has 14 amino acids. Germline V gene lookup returns CDR1 MNHNS and CDR2 SASEGT. V was clipped by 6 bases and J by 1 base, with 10 bases between them. CDR3 nucleotides: TGTGCCAGCAGATCCGGGACAAGCAATCAGCCCCAGCATTTT. Encoded protein: CASRSGTSNQPQHF.

This sequence joins TRBV20-1 and TRBJ1-1; D unresolved. V was clipped by 3 bases and J by 3 bases, with 2 bases between them. Germline CDR1 is DFQATT and CDR2 is SNEGSKA (reference sequence). This CDR3 has 10 residues. The CDR3 region is CSASYTEAFF. CDR3 coding DNA: TGCAGTGCTAGCTACACTGAAGCTTTCTTT.

The V and J genes are TRBV6-1 and TRBJ2-3, with D perhaps matching TRBD1 or TRBD2 (5 bases each). V was shortened by 11 bases and J by 4 bases, with 19 bases between the two germline ends. CDR1 and CDR2 from the germline V gene are MNHNS and SASEGT. There are 14 residues in the CDR3. In DNA, the CDR3 is TGTGCCGCCAACAGGTGGGAGTCCCCAGATACGCAGTATTTT. Amino acid sequence: CAANRWESPDTQYF.

The rearrangement uses TRBV28 and TRBJ2-3, with a weak D call TRBD2 (6 bases). Deletions cut 10 bases from V and 6 bases from J, with 20 bases between. Germline lookup yields CDR1 MDHEN and CDR2 SYDVKM. The CDR3 is 14 residues long. The CDR3 DNA sequence: TGTGCCACCAGGGTGGGGGGAGAGACGGATACGCAGTATTTT. Translation: CATRVGGETDTQYF.

The rearrangement joins TRBV10-3 to TRBJ2-1; D could derive from TRBD1 or TRBD2 (7 bases each). This CDR3 comprises 14 residues. V was cut by 2 bases and J by 7 bases, with 12 bases left in between. Germline values: CDR1 ENHRY, CDR2 SYGVKD. CDR3 DNA sequence: TGTGCCATCAGTGAGCTCCAGGGGGGGAATGAGCAGTTCTTC. The encoded protein is CAISELQGGNEQFF.

This clonotype was seen a few times. V is TRBV27 and J is TRBJ1-2, with 8 bases matching TRBD1. With 2 bases clipped from V and 6 bases from J, the junction kept 2 bases outside the gene matches. Germline V lookup: CDR1 MNHEY, CDR2 SMNVEV (reference sequence). The CDR3 is made up of 13 amino acids. CDR3 amino acids: CASSLRQGNGYTF. As DNA, the CDR3 is TGTGCCAGCAGTTTAAGACAGGGGAATGGCTACACCTTC.

V and J are TRBV27 and TRBJ1-1; D call uncertain. This CDR3 has 15 amino acids. Germline CDR1 is MNHEY and CDR2 is SMNVEV (reference sequence). V lost 2 bases to trimming and J lost 4 bases, with 14 bases between them. CDR3 nucleotide sequence: TGTGCCAGCAGTTTAAACTATAAGGGCGGCACTGAAGCTTTCTTT. Amino acid sequence: CASSLNYKGGTEAFF.

This sequence joins TRBV20-1 and TRBJ1-5; 7 bases line up with TRBD1. The CDR3 consists of 13 residues. J was trimmed by 4 bases and V by 6 bases; bases with no gene match: 6. CDR1 is DFQATT and CDR2 is SNEGSKA in the germline V gene (reference sequence). The CDR3 reads CSAMGQLNQPQHF. Here the CDR3 DNA reads TGCAGTGCAATGGGACAGTTGAATCAGCCCCAGCATTTT.

The J gene is TRBJ2-4, the V gene TRBV20-1; D gene uncertain. Trimming left V 1 base short and J 1 base short, with 8 bases between. From germline, CDR1 is DFQATT and CDR2 SNEGSKA (reference sequence). This CDR3 has 14 residues. The CDR3 region has the DNA TGCAGTGCTAGAGTGGTTGGGGCCAAAAACATTCAGTACTTC. This encodes CSARVVGAKNIQYF.

The chain recombines TRBV28 with TRBJ1-2; the D is unclear. V lost 2 bases and J lost 8, with 12 bases in between. Germline V gene data show CDR1 as MDHEN and CDR2 as SYDVKM. This CDR3 contains 13 residues. CDR3 nucleotide sequence: TGTGCCAGCAGTTTAGGGGTTGGGGTCGGCTACACCTTC. This translates into CASSLGVGVGYTF.

The chain couples TRBV7-2 to TRBJ1-1; D perhaps matches TRBD1 (5 bases). Germline V gene lookup returns CDR1 SGHTA and CDR2 FQGNSA. The CDR3 contains 13 residues. Trimming took off 1 base at V and 7 bases at J, with 10 bases between the two ends. The CDR3 protein is CASSLVGAGEAFF. CDR3 in DNA: TGTGCCAGCAGCTTAGTAGGGGCTGGTGAAGCTTTCTTT.

This clonotype appeared a few times. This chain joins TRBV12-3 or TRBV12-4 and TRBJ1-2; D is possibly TRBD1 (6 bases). The CDR3 length is 15 residues. With 3 bases removed from V and 2 bases from J, the gap between germline ends came to 13 bases. Here the CDR3 DNA reads TGTGCCAGCAGTTTGGCTGGGGGCACCAACTATGGCTACACCTTC. Amino acid sequence: CASSLAGGTNYGYTF.

The V call is TRBV20-1, the J call TRBJ2-1; 7 positions agree with TRBD2. CDR3 length: 14 amino acids. V trimming: 5 bases; J trimming: 9 bases; junction bases outside the gene matches: 13. Germline V gene data show CDR1 as DFQATT and CDR2 as SNEGSKA (reference sequence). The DNA of the CDR3 is TGCAGTGCTTCCGGGACTATGGGCTTAGGTGAGCAGTTCTTC. Protein: CSASGTMGLGEQFF.

The chain joins TRBV5-1 to TRBJ2-3; D is unresolved. CDR1 and CDR2 from the germline V gene are SGHRS and YFSETQ. Trimming removed 4 bases at V and 1 base at J, with 7 bases between. This CDR3 is 13 amino acids long. The CDR3 DNA reads TGCGCCAGCAGCCCGGTGGGCACAGATACGCAGTATTTT. This codes for CASSPVGTDTQYF.

The rearrangement joins TRBV6-1 to TRBJ2-3; 9 bases fit TRBD2. V was pared by 8 bases and J by 1 base, with 13 bases of the junction left unmatched. This CDR3 comprises 17 residues. Germline assignment: CDR1 MNHNS and CDR2 SASEGT. This chain's CDR3 is CASSRASGRYGTDTQYF. DNA for the CDR3: TGTGCCAGCTCTAGGGCAAGCGGGAGGTATGGCACAGATACGCAGTATTTT.

The chain employs TRBV6-2 or TRBV6-3 and TRBJ2-2; D is possibly TRBD1 (5 bases). V was pared by 7 bases and J by 1 base, with 10 bases between. Germline V CDR1 and CDR2: MNHEY, SVGEGT. The CDR3 spans 14 residues. CDR3 DNA: TGTGCCAGCAAGGACAATCAGAACACCGGGGAGCTGTTTTTT. It specifies CASKDNQNTGELFF.

The chain is built from TRBV6-2 or TRBV6-3 and TRBJ1-2, with TRBD1 matching 10 bases. This CDR3 spans 19 amino acids. V lost 5 bases, J lost 0 bases, and 15 bases stayed unmatched. Germline V CDR1 and CDR2: MNHEY, SVGEGT. CDR3 nucleotide sequence: TGTGCCAGCAGTGTGATCTTCTCCGGGACAGGGGTAGCTAACTATGGCTACACCTTC. This encodes CASSVIFSGTGVANYGYTF.

The chain carries TRBV20-1 and TRBJ2-1, with D perhaps TRBD1 or TRBD2 (5 bases each). The CDR3 runs to 15 residues. The germline V gene encodes CDR1 DFQATT and CDR2 SNEGSKA (reference sequence). Trimming removed 5 bases at V and 0 bases at J, with 14 bases between. The CDR3 loop reads CSAVRETSSYNEQFF. The DNA of the CDR3 is TGCAGTGCTGTCAGGGAGACAAGCTCCTACAATGAGCAGTTCTTC.

Only one count was recorded for this clonotype. The DNA for the CDR3 is TGTGCCAGCAGCCCTCAGGGTAGCGCCAGCTACGAGCAGTACTTC. Amino acid sequence: CASSPQGSASYEQYF. This chain uses TRBV7-8 with TRBJ2-7; D assignment may be TRBD1 or TRBD2 (5 bases each). The ends were cut back, 5 bases at V and 3 bases at J, with 17 bases in the middle. Germline loops: CDR1 SGHVS, CDR2 FQNEAQ. There are 15 residues in the CDR3.

The chain employs TRBV20-1 and TRBJ1-5, with unresolved D. V was clipped by 3 bases and J by 7 bases, with 10 bases between them. The length of the CDR3 is 12 residues. The V gene's germline CDR1 is DFQATT and CDR2 SNEGSKA (reference sequence). The CDR3 region is CSASRAGQPQHF. CDR3 DNA: TGCAGTGCTAGTAGGGCGGGGCAGCCCCAGCATTTT.